The next 2 T cell receptor beta chains were all read from a single sample in a study of molecular identifiers for immune sequencing clone quantification. TCRdb analysed the PCR reads with MiXCR anew, one entry per CDR3 protein. The sample contains approximately 36,000 distinct CDR3 sequences, about a fifth of which appear only once. The sequenced sample was naive CD8+ T cells from blood, with Jurkat cell RNA spiked in. Subset described: FACS-sorted CD8+CD4-CCR7+CD45RA+ naive T cells. All receptors come from a human donor in good health. Some libraries in this study had Jurkat cell RNA spiked in.

This clonotype showed up many times. This chain links TRBV20-1 with TRBJ2-7; D is undetermined. This CDR3 region has 10 residues. The germline gives CDR1 DFQATT, CDR2 SNEGSKA (reference sequence). V was pared by 7 bases and J by 3 bases, with 7 bases between. CDR3 region: CSGLDYEQYF. CDR3 coding DNA: TGCAGTGGGCTAGACTACGAGCAGTACTTC.

This clonotype was seen only a few times. This sequence joins TRBV6-2 or TRBV6-3 and TRBJ2-7, with D unclear. Germline CDR1 is MNHEY and CDR2 is SVGEGT. Trimming left V 4 bases short and J 6 bases short, with 7 bases between. The CDR3 has 11 residues. The CDR3 is CASSLRSEQYF. Here the CDR3 DNA reads TGTGCCAGCAGTTTGCGGAGCGAGCAGTACTTC.